The present entry profiles one TCR beta chain with its context. TCRdb's table, derived via immunoSEQ multiplex PCR, lists solely in-frame clones and lacks some. The data contain about 31,000 clones, around 76% of them seen just once; the ten biggest clones take up 0.5% to 0.65%. Single viable CD3+CD4+CD8-CD45RO+ cells were sorted as the memory CD4+ T cells. This sample is drawn from a study of memory CD4+ T cells and cytomegalovirus serostatus. There are 14 residues in the CDR3. V gave up 6 bases and J gave up 8 bases, with 17 bases separating them. Germline CDR1 reads SGHAT; CDR2 reads FQDESV (reference sequence).

This clonotype was sampled from an adult in good health and CMV-seronegative. Some clones in this sample may be carry-over from other donors' samples. V gene TRBV11-1 combines with J gene TRBJ2-1; D perhaps matches TRBD2 (7 bases). Sequencing input: memory CD4+ T cells from blood. CDR3 sequence: CASSQGGASHEQFF. In DNA, the CDR3 is TGTGCCAGCAGTCAAGGGGGGGCCTCCCATGAGCAGTTCTTC.